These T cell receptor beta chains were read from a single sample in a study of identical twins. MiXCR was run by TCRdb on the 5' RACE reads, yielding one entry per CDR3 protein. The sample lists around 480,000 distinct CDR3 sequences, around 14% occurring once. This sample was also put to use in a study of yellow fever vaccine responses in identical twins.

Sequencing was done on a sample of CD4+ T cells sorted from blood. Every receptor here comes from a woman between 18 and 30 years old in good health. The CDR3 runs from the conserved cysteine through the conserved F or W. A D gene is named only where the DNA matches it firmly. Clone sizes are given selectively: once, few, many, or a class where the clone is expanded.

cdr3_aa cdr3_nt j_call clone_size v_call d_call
CSARKVSVEQYF TGCAGTGCTCGAAAGGTTTCGGTCGAGCAGTACTTC TRBJ2-7 few TRBV20-1 NA
CASSLWGETGAFF TGTGCCAGCAGTTTATGGGGGGAGACAGGAGCTTTCTTT TRBJ1-1 few TRBV12-3/TRBV12-4 NA
CASSPGQVANIQYF TGTGCCAGCAGCCCCGGACAGGTTGCGAACATTCAGTACTTC TRBJ2-4 many TRBV27 TRBD1
CASSPGQGLHQPQHF TGTGCCAGCAGCCCGGGACAGGGACTACATCAGCCCCAGCATTTT TRBJ1-5 few TRBV2 TRBD1
CASSQLYRGLWNEQFF TGTGCCAGCAGCCAATTATACAGGGGGCTATGGAATGAGCAGTTCTTC TRBJ2-1 few TRBV14 TRBD1
CSAPHQAAGGSPLHF TGCAGTGCTCCCCACCAGGCGGCAGGTGGTTCACCCCTCCACTTT TRBJ1-6 NA TRBV20-1 NA
CASSYGQGAYTGELFF TGTGCCAGCAGTTATGGGCAGGGTGCGTACACCGGGGAGCTGTTTTTT TRBJ2-2 few TRBV6-2/TRBV6-3 NA
CASSVLTDYGYTF TGTGCCAGCAGTGTTCTTACGGACTATGGCTACACCTTC TRBJ1-2 many TRBV6-6 NA
CASSYIQGAAGELFF TGTGCCAGCAGTTACATCCAGGGGGCCGCCGGGGAGCTGTTTTTT TRBJ2-2 NA TRBV6-2/TRBV6-3 TRBD1
CSVGAGLTDTQYF TGCAGCGTTGGAGCGGGACTCACAGATACGCAGTATTTT TRBJ2-3 NA TRBV29-1 TRBD2